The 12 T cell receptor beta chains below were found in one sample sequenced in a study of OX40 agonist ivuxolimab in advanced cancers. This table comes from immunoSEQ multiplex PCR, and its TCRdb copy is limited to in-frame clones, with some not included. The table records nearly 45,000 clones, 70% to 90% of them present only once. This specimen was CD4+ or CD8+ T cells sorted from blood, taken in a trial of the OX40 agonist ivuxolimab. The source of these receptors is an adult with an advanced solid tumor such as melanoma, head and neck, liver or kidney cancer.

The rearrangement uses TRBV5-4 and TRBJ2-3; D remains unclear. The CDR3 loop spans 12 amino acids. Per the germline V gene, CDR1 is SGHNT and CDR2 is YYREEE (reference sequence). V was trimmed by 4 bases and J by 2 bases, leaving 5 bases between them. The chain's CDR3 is CASSGATDTQYF. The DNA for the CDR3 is TGTGCCAGCAGCGGAGCCACAGATACGCAGTATTTT.

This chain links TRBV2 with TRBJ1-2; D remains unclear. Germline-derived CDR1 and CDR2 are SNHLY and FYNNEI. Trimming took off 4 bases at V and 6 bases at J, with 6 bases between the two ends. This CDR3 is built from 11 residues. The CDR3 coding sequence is TGTGCCAGCAGTGGGATAAATGGCTACACCTTC. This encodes CASSGINGYTF.

This CDR3 is CAISEADYGYTF. CDR3 DNA sequence: TGTGCCATCAGTGAGGCCGACTATGGCTACACCTTC. The rearrangement uses TRBV10-3 and TRBJ1-2; D gene uncertain. This CDR3 contains 12 residues. The V and J ends lost 2 bases and 3 bases respectively, with 4 bases between them. Looked up from germline, CDR1 is ENHRY and CDR2 is SYGVKD.

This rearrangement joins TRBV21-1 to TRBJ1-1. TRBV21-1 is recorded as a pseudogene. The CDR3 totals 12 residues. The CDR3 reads CAGRGGCTEAFF. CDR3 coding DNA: TGTGCCGGAAGAGGCGGGTGCACTGAAGCTTTCTTT.

The CDR3 sequence: CASIPDRLKNQPQHF. The DNA of the CDR3 is TGTGCCAGTATTCCGGACAGGCTTAAAAATCAGCCCCAGCATTTT. The chain carries TRBV19 and TRBJ1-5; 7 nucleotides agree with TRBD1. V was clipped by 7 bases and J by 4 bases; unmatched bases: 10. This CDR3 is built from 15 residues. Looked up from germline, CDR1 is LNHDA and CDR2 is SQIVND (reference sequence).

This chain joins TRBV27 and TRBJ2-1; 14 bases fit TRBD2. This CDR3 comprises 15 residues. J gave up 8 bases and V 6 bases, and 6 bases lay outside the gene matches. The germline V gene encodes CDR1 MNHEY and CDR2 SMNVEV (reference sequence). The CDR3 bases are TGTGCCAGCAGGCCGGGACTAGCGGGAGTATATGAGCAGTTCTTC. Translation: CASRPGLAGVYEQFF.

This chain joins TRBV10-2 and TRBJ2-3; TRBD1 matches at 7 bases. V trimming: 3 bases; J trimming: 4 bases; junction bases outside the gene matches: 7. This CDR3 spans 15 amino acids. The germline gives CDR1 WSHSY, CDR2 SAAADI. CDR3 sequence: CASSDVRGPPDTQYF. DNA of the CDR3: TGCGCCAGCAGTGATGTGAGGGGGCCACCAGATACGCAGTATTTT.

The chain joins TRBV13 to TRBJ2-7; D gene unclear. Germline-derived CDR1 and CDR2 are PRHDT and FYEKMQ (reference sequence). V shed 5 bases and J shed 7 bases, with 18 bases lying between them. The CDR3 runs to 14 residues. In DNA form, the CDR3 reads TGTGCCAGCAGCCAAGGAGTAGGGTCTGAGGAGCAGTACTTC. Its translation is CASSQGVGSEEQYF. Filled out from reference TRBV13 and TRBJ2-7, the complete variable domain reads AAGVIQSPRHLIKEKRETATLKCYPIPRHDTVYWYQQGPGQDPQFLISFYEKMQSDKGSIPDRFSAQQFSDYHSELNMSSLELGDSALYFCASSQGVGSEEQYFGPGTRLTVT.

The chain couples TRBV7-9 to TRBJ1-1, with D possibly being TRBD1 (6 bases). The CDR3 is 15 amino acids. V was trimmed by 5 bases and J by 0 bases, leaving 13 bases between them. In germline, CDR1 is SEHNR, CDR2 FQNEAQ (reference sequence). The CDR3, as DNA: TGTGCCAGCAGCCTCCAGGGACACCTGAACACTGAAGCTTTCTTT. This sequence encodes CASSLQGHLNTEAFF. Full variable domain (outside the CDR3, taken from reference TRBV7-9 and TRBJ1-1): DTGVSQNPRHKITKRGQNVTFRCDPISEHNRLYWYRQTLGQGPEFLTYFQNEAQLEKSRLLSDRFSAERPKGSFSTLEIQRTEQGDSAMYLCASSLQGHLNTEAFFGQGTRLTVV.

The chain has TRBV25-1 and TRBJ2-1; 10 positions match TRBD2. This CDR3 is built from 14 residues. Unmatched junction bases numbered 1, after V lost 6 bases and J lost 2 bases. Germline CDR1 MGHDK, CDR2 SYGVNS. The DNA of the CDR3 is TGTGCCAGCAGCCTAGCGGGAGCCTACAATGAGCAGTTCTTC. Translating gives CASSLAGAYNEQFF.

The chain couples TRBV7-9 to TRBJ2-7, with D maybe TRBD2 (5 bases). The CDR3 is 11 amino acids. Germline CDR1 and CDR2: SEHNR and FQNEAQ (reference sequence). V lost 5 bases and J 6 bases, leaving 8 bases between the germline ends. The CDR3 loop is CASSTGIEQYF. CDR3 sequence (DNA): TGTGCCAGCAGCACCGGGATCGAGCAGTACTTC.

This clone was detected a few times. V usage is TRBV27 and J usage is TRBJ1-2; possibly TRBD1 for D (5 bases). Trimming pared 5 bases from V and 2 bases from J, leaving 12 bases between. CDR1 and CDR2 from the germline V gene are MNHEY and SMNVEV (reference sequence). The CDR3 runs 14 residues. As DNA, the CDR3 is TGTGCCAGCAGTCCCGGGGGGGGGAACTATGGCTACACCTTC. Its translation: CASSPGGGNYGYTF.